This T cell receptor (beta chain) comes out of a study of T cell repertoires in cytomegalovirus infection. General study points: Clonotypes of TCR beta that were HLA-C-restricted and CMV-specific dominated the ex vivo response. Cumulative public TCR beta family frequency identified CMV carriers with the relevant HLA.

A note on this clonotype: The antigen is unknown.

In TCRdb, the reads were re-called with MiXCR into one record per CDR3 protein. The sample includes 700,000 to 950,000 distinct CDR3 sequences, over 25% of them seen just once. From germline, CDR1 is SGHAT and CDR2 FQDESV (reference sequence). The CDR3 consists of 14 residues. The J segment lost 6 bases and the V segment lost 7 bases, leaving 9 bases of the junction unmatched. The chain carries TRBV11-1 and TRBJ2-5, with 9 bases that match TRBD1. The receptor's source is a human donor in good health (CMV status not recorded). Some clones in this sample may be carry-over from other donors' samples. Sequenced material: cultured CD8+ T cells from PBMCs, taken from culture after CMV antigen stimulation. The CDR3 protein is CASNNDRGAKTQYF. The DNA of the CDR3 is TGTGCCAGCAACAACGACAGGGGGGCAAAGACCCAGTACTTC.